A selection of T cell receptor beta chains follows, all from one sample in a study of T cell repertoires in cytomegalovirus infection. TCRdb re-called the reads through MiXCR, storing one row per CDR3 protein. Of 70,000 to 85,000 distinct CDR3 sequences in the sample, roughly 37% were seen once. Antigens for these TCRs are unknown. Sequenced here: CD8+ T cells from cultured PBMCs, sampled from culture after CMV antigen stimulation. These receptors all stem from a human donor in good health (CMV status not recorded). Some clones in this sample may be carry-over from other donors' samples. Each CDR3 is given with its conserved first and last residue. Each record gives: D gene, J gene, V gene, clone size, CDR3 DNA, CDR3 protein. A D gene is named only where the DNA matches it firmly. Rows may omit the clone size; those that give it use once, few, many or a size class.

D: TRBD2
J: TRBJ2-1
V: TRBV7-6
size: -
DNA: TGTGCCAGCAGCGGACTGGGCGGGGGGGCCCACAATGAGCAGTTCTTC
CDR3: CASSGLGGGAHNEQFF

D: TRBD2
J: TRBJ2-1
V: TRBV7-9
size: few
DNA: TGTGCCAGCAGCCCTGCAACTAGCGGGGGCAACAATGAGCAGTTCTTC
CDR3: CASSPATSGGNNEQFF

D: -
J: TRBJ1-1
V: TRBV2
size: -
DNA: TGTGCCAGCGGCTGGACGGAAAACACTGAAGCTTTCTTT
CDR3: CASGWTENTEAFF

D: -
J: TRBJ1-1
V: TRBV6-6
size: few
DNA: TGTGCCGCCACCTTCGACAGCAGGAACACTGAAGCTTTCTTT
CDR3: CAATFDSRNTEAFF

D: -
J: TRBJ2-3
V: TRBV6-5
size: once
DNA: TGTGCCAGCAGTTTGGGCCTTGACCTCGCCACAGATACGCAGTATTTT
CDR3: CASSLGLDLATDTQYF

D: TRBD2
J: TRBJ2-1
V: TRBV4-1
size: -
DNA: TGCGCCAGCAGCTACTCGGGGGGAACGGTCAATGAGCAGTTCTTC
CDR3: CASSYSGGTVNEQFF

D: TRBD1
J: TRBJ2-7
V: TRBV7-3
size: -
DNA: TGTGCCAGCAGCCCGAAAGGGGGCTCAACCTACGAGCAGTACTTC
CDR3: CASSPKGGSTYEQYF

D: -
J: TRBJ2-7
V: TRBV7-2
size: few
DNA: TGTGCCAGCAGCTCCACCATATCCGGGGCTGGCTACGAGCAGTACTTC
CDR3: CASSSTISGAGYEQYF

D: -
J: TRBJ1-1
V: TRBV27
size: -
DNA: TGTGCCAGCGGACCCCATCTAGCTTTCTTT
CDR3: CASGPHLAFF

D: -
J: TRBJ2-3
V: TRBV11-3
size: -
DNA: TGTGCCAGCAGCTTAGACCCGCGCAGGGGAAGGGATACGCAGTATTTT
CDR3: CASSLDPRRGRDTQYF

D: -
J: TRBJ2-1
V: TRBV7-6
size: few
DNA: TGTGCCAGCAGCCCCCGGGAAGGGGTGTACAATGAGCAGTTCTTC
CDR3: CASSPREGVYNEQFF

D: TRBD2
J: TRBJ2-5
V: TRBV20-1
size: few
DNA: TGCAGTGCCGAGACCCCCGGACTAGCGGGGGGCCCAGAGACCCAGTACTTC
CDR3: CSAETPGLAGGPETQYF

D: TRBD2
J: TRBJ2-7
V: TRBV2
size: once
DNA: TGTGCCAGCAGTGATAGCGGGACCGCCTACGAGCAGTACTTC
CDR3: CASSDSGTAYEQYF

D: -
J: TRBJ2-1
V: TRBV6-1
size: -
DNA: TGTGCCAGCAGTGAAGAGGAGGGGGCCTACAATGAGCAGTTCTTC
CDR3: CASSEEEGAYNEQFF

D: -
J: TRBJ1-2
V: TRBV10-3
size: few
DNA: TGTGCCATCAGAGCATCCGGGGAGGGGCCAAAGGGCTACACCTTC
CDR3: CAIRASGEGPKGYTF

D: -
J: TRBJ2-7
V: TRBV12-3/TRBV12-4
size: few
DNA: TGTGCCAGCAGCGGATGGGCAGCCTACTACGAGCAGTACTTC
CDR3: CASSGWAAYYEQYF

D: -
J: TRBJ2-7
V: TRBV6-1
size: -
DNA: TGTGCCACCACCATCGAAGGTGACTACGAGCAGTACTTC
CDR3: CATTIEGDYEQYF

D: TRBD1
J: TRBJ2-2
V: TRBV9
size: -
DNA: TGTGCCAGCAGCGTCACGACAGGGGGCTCCAACACCGGGGAGCTGTTTTTT
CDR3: CASSVTTGGSNTGELFF

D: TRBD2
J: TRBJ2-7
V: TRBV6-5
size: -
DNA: TGTGCCAGCAGTCCGCTAGCGGGGGGCTCCTACGAGCAGTACTTC
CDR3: CASSPLAGGSYEQYF

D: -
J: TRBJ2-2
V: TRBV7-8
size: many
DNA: TGTGCCAGCAGCTTAGCCGACTGGGCGAAACCCGGGGAGCTGTTTTTT
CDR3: CASSLADWAKPGELFF

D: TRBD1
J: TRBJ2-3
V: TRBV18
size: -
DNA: TGTGCCAGCTCACCATTTGGGGATTCAGGACAGGGAACTCTACTCTCGGCAGATACGCAGTATTTT
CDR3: CASSPFGDSGQGTLLSADTQYF

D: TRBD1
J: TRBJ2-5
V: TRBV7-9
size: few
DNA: TGTGCCAGCGCCAGCCCAAAACAGGGGACGGTGCAAGAGACCCAGTACTTC
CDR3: CASASPKQGTVQETQYF

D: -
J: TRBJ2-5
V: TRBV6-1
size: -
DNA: TGTGCCAGCAGTGAGAGACGTCGTCGGGAGACCCAGTACTTC
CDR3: CASSERRRRETQYF